Shown below are 23 T cell receptor beta chains from a single sample sequenced in a study of identical twins. TCRdb itself ran the 5' RACE reads through MiXCR, one entry per CDR3 protein. The sample includes about 340,000 distinct CDR3 sequences, around 9% of them seen just once. The sequenced material came from naive T cells sorted from blood. All receptors derive from a woman in her forties or fifties in good health.

This clonotype was counted between two and nine times. V and J are TRBV20-1 and TRBJ2-3; D might be TRBD1 (6 bases). CDR1 is DFQATT and CDR2 is SNEGSKA in the germline V gene (reference sequence). The CDR3 spans 17 residues. With 5 bases removed from V and 2 bases from J, the gap between germline ends came to 23 bases. DNA of the CDR3: TGCAGTGCTCAACCCGGACTTCCAGGGGACACCACAGATACGCAGTATTTT. Translated: CSAQPGLPGDTTDTQYF.

The J gene is TRBJ2-7, the V gene TRBV6-6, with D possibly matching TRBD2 (5 bases). CDR1 is MNHNY, CDR2 SVGAGI, per germline (reference sequence). The CDR3 consists of 12 residues. Between the trimmed V and J ends, which lost 10 bases and 7 bases, there was a span of 17 bases. As DNA, the CDR3 is TGTGCCACCCAGCGGAGCTTTGAGGAGCAGTACTTC. Translating it yields CATQRSFEEQYF.

This clonotype was counted a few times. V and J are TRBV4-1 and TRBJ2-7, with a weak D call TRBD2 (5 bases). The germline V gene encodes CDR1 MGHRA and CDR2 YSYEKL. The CDR3 covers 15 residues. V lost 0 bases to trimming and J lost 3 bases, with 12 bases between them. CDR3 residues: CASSQEPGSRYEQYV. The CDR3 DNA reads TGCGCCAGCAGCCAAGAACCGGGATCCCGCTACGAGCAGTACGTC.

This clonotype came up once. This may be a read error: a much more frequent sequence differs by one nucleotide. The chain joins TRBV6-2 or TRBV6-3 to TRBJ2-1, with 10 nucleotides matching TRBD2. The CDR3 spans 16 residues. The V gene's germline CDR1 is MNHEY and CDR2 SVGEGT. V gave up 3 bases and J gave up 0 bases; unmatched junction bases: 2. CDR3 in amino acids: CASSYLAGGSYNEQFF. CDR3 DNA sequence: TGTGCCAGCAGTTATTTAGCGGGAGGCTCCTACAATGAGCAGTTCTTC.

This clonotype was observed at least ten times. The V gene is TRBV6-5, the J gene TRBJ2-1; D is unclear. The V and J ends lost 5 bases and 9 bases respectively, with 11 bases between them. The CDR3 totals 12 residues. CDR1 MNHEY and CDR2 SVGAGI come from the germline V gene. The CDR3 here is CASSPLVGEQFF. CDR3 nucleotides: TGTGCCAGCAGTCCCTTAGTGGGTGAGCAGTTCTTC.

The sample holds a few counts of this clonotype. The chain employs TRBV30 and TRBJ2-5; no firm D call. The CDR3 contains 14 residues. Germline V gene data show CDR1 as GTSNPN and CDR2 as SVGIG (reference sequence). Trimming took off 2 bases at V and 0 bases at J, with 10 bases between the two ends. The CDR3 region is CAWSLDRDQETQYF. The CDR3 DNA is TGTGCCTGGAGTCTGGACCGGGACCAAGAGACCCAGTACTTC. The whole variable domain, remainder taken from reference TRBV30 and TRBJ2-5, is SQTIHQWPATLVQPVGSPLSLECTVEGTSNPNLYWYRQAAGRGLQLLFYSVGIGQISSEVPQNLSASRPQDRQFILSSKKLLLSDSGFYLCAWSLDRDQETQYFGPGTRLLVL.

The chain uses TRBV5-6 and TRBJ2-1; TRBD2 matches 11 bases. The CDR3 runs to 17 residues. CDR1 and CDR2 from the germline V gene are SGHDT and YYEEEE. With 4 bases clipped from V and 7 bases from J, the junction kept 13 bases outside the gene matches. CDR3 nucleotide sequence: TGTGCCAGCAGCATCACTCTACTAGCGGGAGAGGAGAATGAGCAGTTCTTC. Protein product: CASSITLLAGEENEQFF.

V usage is TRBV6-5 and J usage is TRBJ1-1; TRBD1 might be the D (5 bases). Germline CDR1 reads MNHEY; CDR2 reads SVGAGI. This CDR3 spans 13 amino acids. V was cut by 4 bases and J by 11 bases, with 17 bases left in between. The CDR3 DNA sequence: TGTGCCAGCAGTTCTCCGGGACCCCCGGAGGCTTTCTTT. This encodes CASSSPGPPEAFF.

A few counts support this clonotype. The V call is TRBV5-1, the J call TRBJ2-2, with D possibly being TRBD2 (5 bases). The CDR3 spans 15 residues. Per germline, CDR1 SGHRS and CDR2 YFSETQ. V dropped 3 bases and J dropped 1 base, with 10 bases sitting between them. DNA of the CDR3: TGCGCCAGCAGCTCTGAGCGGAAGAACACCGGGGAGCTGTTTTTT. It translates to CASSSERKNTGELFF.

This clonotype was recorded many times. The chain employs TRBV5-1 and TRBJ1-6; weak D call: TRBD1 (6 bases). CDR3 length equals 15 residues. Germline CDR1 is SGHRS and CDR2 is YFSETQ. V was trimmed by 2 bases and J by 11 bases, leaving 17 bases between them. CDR3 bases: TGCGCCAGCAGCTTCGGTTCAGGGGATCATCCACCCCTCCACTTT. It encodes CASSFGSGDHPPLHF.

This clonotype has ten or more counts. The rearrangement joins TRBV13 to TRBJ1-6, with a weak D call TRBD1 (6 bases). The CDR3 sequence is 15 residues long. Trimming left V 0 bases short and J 7 bases short, with 10 bases between. The V gene's germline CDR1 is PRHDT and CDR2 FYEKMQ (reference sequence). Written as DNA, the CDR3 is TGTGCCAGCAGCTTAGGAGGGACACTAAATTCACCCCTCCACTTT. Translation: CASSLGGTLNSPLHF.

The rearrangement joins TRBV5-1 to TRBJ2-3, with 10 nucleotides matching TRBD2. Germline CDR1 SGHRS, CDR2 YFSETQ. The junction had 5 bases not matched to a gene; V was cut back by 2 bases and J by 2 bases. The CDR3 sequence is 16 residues long. The CDR3 DNA follows: TGCGCCAGCAGCTTCACAACTAGCGGGGCCACAGATACGCAGTATTTT. Protein: CASSFTTSGATDTQYF. The full variable domain, with the rest looked up from reference TRBV5-1 and TRBJ2-3, is KAGVTQTPRYLIKTRGQQVTLSCSPISGHRSVSWYQQTPGQGLQFLFEYFSETQRNKGNFPGRFSGRQFSNSRSEMNVSTLELGDSALYLCASSFTTSGATDTQYFGPGTRLTVL.

This clonotype came up many times. The chain recombines TRBV27 with TRBJ2-3; TRBD2 might be the D (5 bases). Germline loops: CDR1 MNHEY, CDR2 SMNVEV (reference sequence). With 6 bases removed from V and 9 bases from J, the gap between germline ends came to 16 bases. The CDR3 runs to 13 residues. The CDR3 DNA sequence: TGTGCCAGCAGACCCGGGGTCCCGCGGACGCAGTATTTT. Amino acids: CASRPGVPRTQYF.

The chain is built from TRBV5-1 and TRBJ2-5; D possibly matches TRBD1 or TRBD2 (5 bases each). V dropped 0 bases and J dropped 2 bases, with 14 bases sitting between them. CDR1 is SGHRS and CDR2 is YFSETQ in the germline V gene. The CDR3 sequence is 16 residues long. The CDR3 here is CASSLEGTQRQETQYF. DNA of the CDR3: TGCGCCAGCAGCTTGGAGGGGACCCAAAGGCAAGAGACCCAGTACTTC.

This clonotype was seen a handful of times. The CDR3 spells CASARVSGTGELFF. In DNA, the CDR3 is TGTGCCAGCGCCCGAGTCTCGGGCACCGGGGAGCTGTTTTTT. This chain connects TRBV27 to TRBJ2-2; unclear D gene. The CDR3 spans 14 residues. Trimming took 8 bases from V and 4 from J, leaving 14 bases between them. Germline CDR1 MNHEY, CDR2 SMNVEV (reference sequence).

CDR3: CAISESSGLNTGELFF. CDR3 DNA: TGTGCCATCAGTGAGTCGAGCGGATTGAACACCGGGGAGCTGTTTTTT. The chain uses TRBV10-3 and TRBJ2-2; D may be TRBD2 (5 bases). The ends were cut back, 0 bases at V and 1 base at J, with 9 bases in the middle. This CDR3 is 16 amino acids long. Germline V gene sequence: CDR1 ENHRY, CDR2 SYGVKD.

This clonotype was found a few times. This chain links TRBV5-1 with TRBJ2-1, with 9 bases fitting TRBD2. CDR3 length: 15 residues. The V segment lost 3 bases and the J segment 5 bases; nucleotides outside the gene matches: 6. Looked up from germline, CDR1 is SGHRS and CDR2 is YFSETQ. CDR3 bases: TGCGCCAGCAGCTCCGCGGGAGGGGGAAACAATGAGCAGTTCTTC. This codes for CASSSAGGGNNEQFF.

V is TRBV5-1 and J is TRBJ2-5; D perhaps matches TRBD2 (5 bases). The V and J ends lost 0 bases and 5 bases respectively, with 11 bases between them. Germline values: CDR1 SGHRS, CDR2 YFSETQ. This CDR3 spans 14 amino acids. The CDR3 DNA is TGCGCCAGCAGCTTGGCTGCCGGGATGGAGACCCAGTACTTC. Its translation: CASSLAAGMETQYF. Full variable domain (missing parts from reference TRBV5-1 and TRBJ2-5): KAGVTQTPRYLIKTRGQQVTLSCSPISGHRSVSWYQQTPGQGLQFLFEYFSETQRNKGNFPGRFSGRQFSNSRSEMNVSTLELGDSALYLCASSLAAGMETQYFGPGTRLLVL.

The chain has TRBV19 and TRBJ2-1; a weak D match, TRBD2 (7 bases). The CDR3 length is 17 residues. Deletions cut 3 bases from V and 8 bases from J, with 23 bases between. CDR1 is LNHDA and CDR2 is SQIVND in the germline V gene (reference sequence). The CDR3 DNA follows: TGTGCCAGTAGTATGCCCCTGACGGGGGGCTTAGTGGATGAGCAGTTCTTC. It codes for CASSMPLTGGLVDEQFF.

The rearrangement links TRBV3-1 to TRBJ2-1, with D possibly being TRBD2 (6 bases). Per germline, CDR1 LGHDT and CDR2 YNNKEL (reference sequence). The CDR3 is 14 amino acids. V was pared by 2 bases and J by 8 bases, with 13 bases between. The CDR3 sequence is CASSQSPAGYEQFF. CDR3 nucleotides: TGTGCCAGCAGCCAATCTCCGGCGGGATATGAGCAGTTCTTC.

The rearrangement uses TRBV5-1 and TRBJ2-3, with D possibly matching TRBD1 (5 bases). CDR3 length: 15 amino acids. V shed 4 bases and J shed 4 bases, with 16 bases lying between them. CDR1 and CDR2 from the germline V gene are SGHRS and YFSETQ. This chain's CDR3 is CASSRSIVGADTQYF. CDR3 DNA: TGCGCCAGCAGCAGAAGTATCGTAGGGGCAGATACGCAGTATTTT.

This clonotype was seen repeatedly, ten times or more. The V gene is TRBV4-1, the J gene TRBJ2-1; D not certain. Germline values: CDR1 MGHRA, CDR2 YSYEKL. The CDR3 runs 15 residues. The V end was cut by 0 bases, the J end by 1 base, with 7 bases between. The CDR3: CASSQEERSYNEQFF. CDR3 coding DNA: TGCGCCAGCAGCCAAGAGGAGAGGTCCTACAATGAGCAGTTCTTC.

V is TRBV11-3 and J is TRBJ2-7; 10 bases line up with TRBD2. The CDR3 runs to 16 residues. The germline gives CDR1 SGHNT, CDR2 YENEEA. The junction had 8 bases not matched to a gene; V was cut back by 3 bases and J by 3 bases. The CDR3 protein is CASSLVAGGTRYEQYF. The DNA of the CDR3 is TGTGCCAGCAGCTTGGTAGCGGGAGGAACCCGCTACGAGCAGTACTTC.